A selection of T cell receptor beta chains follows, all from one sample in a study of blood T cell repertoires in COVID-19. Data came from immunoSEQ multiplex PCR; TCRdb stores just in-frame clones and leaves some out. The sample contains approximately 300,000 clones, about 90% of which appear only once. Sample: peripheral blood. The receptors were sampled from a man younger than 35 who had recovered from COVID-19. CDR3s include the opening cysteine and the closing phenylalanine or tryptophan. Each record gives: D gene, V gene, clone size, J gene, CDR3 DNA, CDR3 protein. The D gene is left open where the match is weak. Only some rows state a clone size, as once, few, many or a class for expanded clones.

>.|TRBV7-9|.|TRBJ2-5
TGTGCCAGCAGCCCCGGACAAGGGATGGGAGAGACCCAGTACTTC
CASSPGQGMGETQYF
>TRBD2|TRBV9|.|TRBJ2-2
TGTGCCAGCAGCTCCAGCGGGGACACCGGGGAGCTGTTTTTT
CASSSSGDTGELFF
>TRBD1|TRBV7-2|once|TRBJ1-1
TGTGCCAGCAGCGTCGACCGGGACAGGGGCTACACTGAAGCTTTCTTT
CASSVDRDRGYTEAFF
>.|TRBV7-9|.|TRBJ1-1
TGTGCCAGCAGCGAGGACAGGAACACTGAAGCTTTCTTT
CASSEDRNTEAFF
>TRBD2|TRBV18|.|TRBJ2-2
TGTGCCAGCTCACCATGGACTAGCCAAGTCGGGGAGCTGTTTTTT
CASSPWTSQVGELFF
>.|TRBV3-1/TRBV3-2|.|TRBJ2-1
TGTGCCAGCAGCCAGGGTAGCGGCTACAATGAGCAGTTCTTC
CASSQGSGYNEQFF
>.|TRBV4-1|.|TRBJ2-2
TGCGCCAGCAGCCCGCGGGGTTCGAACACCGGGGAGCTGTTTTTT
CASSPRGSNTGELFF
>.|TRBV6-5|once|TRBJ1-1
TGTGCCAGCAGTTACTCGATGGGGAGTGGGACTGAAGCTTTCTTT
CASSYSMGSGTEAFF
>.|TRBV30|.|TRBJ1-2
TGTGCCTGGATTGCTGAGGGCTATGGCTACACCTTC
CAWIAEGYGYTF
>TRBD1|TRBV7-3|.|TRBJ1-1
TGTGCCAGCAGCTTCGGAGGACAGGGGGAAGCTTTCTTT
CASSFGGQGEAFF
>.|TRBV2|.|TRBJ2-1
TGTGCCAGCAGCGTAGACGGGAACAATGAGCAGTTCTTC
CASSVDGNNEQFF
>.|TRBV27|.|TRBJ1-2
TGTGCCAGCAGTTTATCCCCTACAGGGACTGGCTACACCTTC
CASSLSPTGTGYTF
>TRBD1|TRBV5-6|.|TRBJ1-1
TGTGCCAGCAGCTTGGGAACAGGGGCAACTGAAGCTTTCTTT
CASSLGTGATEAFF
>TRBD1|TRBV6-1|.|TRBJ2-7
TGTGCCAGCAGTGAGGGGTGGGACAGCAACTACGAGCAGTACTTC
CASSEGWDSNYEQYF
>.|TRBV19|.|TRBJ1-1
TGTGCCAGTAGCCAGGGGTCTTTCATGAACACTGAAGCTTTCTTT
CASSQGSFMNTEAFF
>.|TRBV6-2/TRBV6-3|.|TRBJ2-7
TGTGCCAGCAGTTCGCGGTTATACGAGCAGTACTTC
CASSSRLYEQYF
>TRBD2|TRBV6-6|.|TRBJ2-6
TGTGCCAGCAGTCGAAGCGGGGGCTCTGGGGCCAACGTCCTGACTTTC
CASSRSGGSGANVLTF
>TRBD1|TRBV18|.|TRBJ1-1
TGTGCCAGCTCCTCCGGGACAGTCGCGGGGAACACTGAAGCTTTCTTT
CASSSGTVAGNTEAFF
>.|TRBV6-5|.|TRBJ1-5
TGTGCCAGCAGGGGAGCCGGGACACATTATCAGCCCCAGCATTTT
CASRGAGTHYQPQHF
>.|TRBV5-1|.|TRBJ2-5
TGCGCCAGCAGCTACGGGACACGAGAGACCCAGTACTTC
CASSYGTRETQYF
>TRBD2|TRBV11-2|.|TRBJ2-7
TGTGCCAGCAGCTATGGGGGGGGAGAGCAGTACTTC
CASSYGGGEQYF
>.|TRBV7-8|.|TRBJ2-7
TGTGCCAGCAGCCAGGACTGGGCCGCGGGTACCGTTATCTCCTACGAGCAGTACTTC
CASSQDWAAGTVISYEQYF
>.|TRBV19|.|TRBJ2-1
TGTGCCAGTAGTATATTCAACCTTGAGGAGCAGTTCTTC
CASSIFNLEEQFF
>.|TRBV7-3|.|TRBJ1-1
TGTGCCAGCAGGTCCACGTCCGGGAGGACCACTGAAGCTTTCTTT
CASRSTSGRTTEAFF
>TRBD1|TRBV7-8|.|TRBJ2-7
TGTGCCAGCAGCTTTACAGGGGCCCACGAGCAGTACTTC
CASSFTGAHEQYF
>.|TRBV25-1|.|TRBJ2-1
TGTGCTTTAGGAGGGCCCGGCAATGAGCAGTTCTTC
CALGGPGNEQFF
>TRBD1|TRBV25-1|.|TRBJ2-7
TGTGCCAGCAGTGATCCGGGACAGGGTTCTTACGAGCAGTACTTC
CASSDPGQGSYEQYF
>.|TRBV6-5|.|TRBJ1-1
TGTGCCAGCAGCCTGACTCCTATGAACACTGAAGCTTTCTTT
CASSLTPMNTEAFF
>TRBD1|TRBV7-9|.|TRBJ2-7
TGTGCCAGCAGCCGCGCCGGGACAGGGGTCCACGAGCAGTACTTC
CASSRAGTGVHEQYF
>TRBD1|TRBV18|.|TRBJ1-1
TGTGCCAGCTCACCGACAGGGGGGGAAGCTTTCTTT
CASSPTGGEAFF
>TRBD2|TRBV7-3|.|TRBJ2-1
TGTGCCAGCAGCTTTCGGACTAGCGGGGCCTACAATGAGCAGTTCTTC
CASSFRTSGAYNEQFF
>TRBD1|TRBV9|.|TRBJ2-7
TGTGCCAGCAGCCCCCACGGACAGGCTTTCTCCTACGAGCAGTACTTC
CASSPHGQAFSYEQYF